The clone carrying this TCR beta chain was picked up many times. What it binds is unknown. This sample is drawn from a study of early T cells in non-severe SARS-CoV-2 infection. Across the study: Chains from this unsorted whole-blood bulk RNA could not be paired.

Individually, cDNA molecules had unique molecular identifiers attached to them. TCRdb processed the 5' RACE reads anew with MiXCR; each CDR3 protein has one entry. The sample includes under 85,000 distinct CDR3 sequences, about 10% of them seen just once. Regarding the study as a whole: Matches to VDJdb favored anti-spike CD8 responses and missed private and CD4 specificities.

Germline CDR1 reads SQVTM; CDR2 reads ANQGSEA. CDR3 size: 13 residues. V lost 3 bases, J lost 4 bases, and 4 bases stayed unmatched. The chain joins TRBV29-1 to TRBJ1-2; 8 bases match TRBD1. The sequence came from an adult who was a healthcare worker with PCR-confirmed SARS-CoV-2 infection or an uninfected control (not recorded which). The sample comprised whole blood. The CDR3 DNA follows: TGCAGCGTTGAGACAGGGGAGTTCTATGGCTACACCTTC. As protein: CSVETGEFYGYTF.